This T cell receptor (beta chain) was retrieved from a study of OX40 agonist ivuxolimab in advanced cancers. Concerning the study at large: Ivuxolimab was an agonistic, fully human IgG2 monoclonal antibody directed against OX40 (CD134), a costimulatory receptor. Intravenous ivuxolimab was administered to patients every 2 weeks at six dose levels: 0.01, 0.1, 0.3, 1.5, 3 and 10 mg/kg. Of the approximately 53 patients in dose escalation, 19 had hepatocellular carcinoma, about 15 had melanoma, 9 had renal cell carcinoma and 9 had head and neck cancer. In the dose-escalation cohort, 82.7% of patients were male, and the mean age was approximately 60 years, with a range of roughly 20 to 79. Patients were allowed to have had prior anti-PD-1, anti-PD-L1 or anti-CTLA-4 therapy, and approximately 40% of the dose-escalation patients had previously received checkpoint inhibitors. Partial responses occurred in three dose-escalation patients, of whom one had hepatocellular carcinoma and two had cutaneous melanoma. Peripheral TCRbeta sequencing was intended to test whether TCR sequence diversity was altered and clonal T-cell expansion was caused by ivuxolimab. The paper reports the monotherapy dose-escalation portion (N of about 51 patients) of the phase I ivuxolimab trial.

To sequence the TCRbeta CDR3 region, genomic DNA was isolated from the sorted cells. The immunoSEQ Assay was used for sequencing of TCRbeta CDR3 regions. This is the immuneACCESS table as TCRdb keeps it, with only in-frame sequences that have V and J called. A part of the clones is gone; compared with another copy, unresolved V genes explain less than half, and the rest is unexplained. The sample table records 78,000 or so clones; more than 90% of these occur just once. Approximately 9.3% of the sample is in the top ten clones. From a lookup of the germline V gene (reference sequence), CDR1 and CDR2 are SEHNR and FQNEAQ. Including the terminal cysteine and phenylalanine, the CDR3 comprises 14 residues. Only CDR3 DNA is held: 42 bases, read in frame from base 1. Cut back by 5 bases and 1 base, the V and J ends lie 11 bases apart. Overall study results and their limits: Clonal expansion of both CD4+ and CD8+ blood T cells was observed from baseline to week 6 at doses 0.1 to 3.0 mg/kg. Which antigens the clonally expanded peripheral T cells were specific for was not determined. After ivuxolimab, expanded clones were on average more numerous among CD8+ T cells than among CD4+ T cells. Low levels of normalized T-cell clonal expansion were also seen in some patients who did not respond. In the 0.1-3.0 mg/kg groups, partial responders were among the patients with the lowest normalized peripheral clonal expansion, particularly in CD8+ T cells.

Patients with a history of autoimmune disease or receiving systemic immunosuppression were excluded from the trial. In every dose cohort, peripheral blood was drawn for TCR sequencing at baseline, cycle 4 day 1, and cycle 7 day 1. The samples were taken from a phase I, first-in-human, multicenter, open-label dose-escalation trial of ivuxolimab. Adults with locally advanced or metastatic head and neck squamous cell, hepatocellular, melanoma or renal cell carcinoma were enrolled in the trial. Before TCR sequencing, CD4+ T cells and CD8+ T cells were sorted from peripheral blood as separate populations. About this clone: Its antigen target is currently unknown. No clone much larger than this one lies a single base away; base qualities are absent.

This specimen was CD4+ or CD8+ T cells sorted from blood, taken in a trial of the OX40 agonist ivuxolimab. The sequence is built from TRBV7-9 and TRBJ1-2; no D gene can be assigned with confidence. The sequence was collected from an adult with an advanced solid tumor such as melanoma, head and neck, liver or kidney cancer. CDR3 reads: CASSPQRINYGYTF. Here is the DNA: TGTGCCAGCAGCCCCCAGAGGATTAACTATGGCTACACCTTC.